This TCR beta chain was found in a study of CD8 T cells in ankylosing spondylitis. Making the TCR beta libraries involved quantitative 5'-RACE with molecular barcodes. TCRdb processed the 5' RACE reads anew with MiXCR; each CDR3 protein has one entry. The repertoire holds approximately 220,000 distinct CDR3 sequences, with around a quarter as singletons. Sequencing used blood, either unsorted or a sorted T cell fraction (not recorded which). This receptor was taken from a male donor with ankylosing spondylitis or in good health (not recorded which).

CDR3 sequence: CASSGNGSPLHF. The CDR3 bases are TGTGCCAGCAGTGGTAATGGTTCACCCCTCCACTTT. The chain employs TRBV6-1 and TRBJ1-6; D gene ambiguous. Germline CDR1 is MNHNS and CDR2 is SASEGT. The CDR3 consists of 12 residues. V gave up 4 bases and J gave up 9 bases, with 7 bases separating them.